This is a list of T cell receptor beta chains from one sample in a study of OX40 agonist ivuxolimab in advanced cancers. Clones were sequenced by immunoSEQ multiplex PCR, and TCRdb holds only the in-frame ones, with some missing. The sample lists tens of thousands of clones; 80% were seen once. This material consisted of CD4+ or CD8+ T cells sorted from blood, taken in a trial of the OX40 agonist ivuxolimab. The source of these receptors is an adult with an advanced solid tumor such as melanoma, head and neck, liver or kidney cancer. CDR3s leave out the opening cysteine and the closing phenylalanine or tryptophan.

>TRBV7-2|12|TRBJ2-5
ASSLQGFGETQY
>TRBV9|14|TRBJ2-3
ASSVDASGGTDTQY
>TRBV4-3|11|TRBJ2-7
ASSQEDRTEQY
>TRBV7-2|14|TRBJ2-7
ASSLATQGASYEQY
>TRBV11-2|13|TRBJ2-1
ASSPDALAGYEQF
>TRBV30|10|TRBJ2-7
AWRDLSYEQY
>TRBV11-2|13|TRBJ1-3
ASSLAMAEGNTIY
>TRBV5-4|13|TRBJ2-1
ASSPLGLRNNEQF
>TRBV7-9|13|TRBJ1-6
ASSAAGTGNSPLH
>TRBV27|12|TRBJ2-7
ATGRGVTSYEQY
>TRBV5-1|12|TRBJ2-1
ASSLGQGYNEQF
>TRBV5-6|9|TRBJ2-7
ASSYSYEQY
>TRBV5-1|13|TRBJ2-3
ASSRSGDSTDTQY
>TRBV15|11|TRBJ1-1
ATSREWGTEAF